This T cell receptor beta chain was sequenced for a study of vaccination effects on CD4 cells after COVID-19. Overall study: The ViraFEST assay expanded antigen-specific CD4+ T cells with viral peptide pools before sequencing. IL-2 at 9.5 to 10 IU/ml and peptides at 9.5 to 10 ug/ml were added to cultured PBMC, fewer than 2.5 million per well. Findings and limits, study-wide: Infection-derived and vaccine-derived clones contracted markedly late after vaccination.

It was after approximately 11 days of culture that CD4+ T cells were isolated. Half the medium was swapped for IL-2 medium on days 3 and 7. TCRdb keeps only in-frame clones here, not all; method: immunoSEQ multiplex PCR. The sample yields about 74,000 clones, more than 70% seen once. The germline gives CDR1 MNHEY, CDR2 SVGAGI. The CDR3 runs to 14 residues. V was clipped by 2 bases and J by 1 base, with 8 bases between them. As regards this clone: Its antigen is as yet unknown. Different DNA sequences within this sample yield the same CDR3.

The specimen comprised CD4+ T cells from PBMCs cultured without peptide, sampled before COVID-19 vaccination. The clonotype comes from a human donor who received a COVID-19 vaccine. The chain carries TRBV6-5 and TRBJ1-1; possible D gene TRBD1, 5 bases. The CDR3 reads CASSYGTGNTEAFF. CDR3 nucleotides: TGTGCCAGCAGTTACGGGACGGGGAACACTGAAGCTTTCTTT.